This TCR beta chain was recorded in a study of blood T cell repertoires in COVID-19. Seattle cases were enrolled at active infection and followed longitudinally. Only a few counts were recorded for this clone. Clones were sequenced by immunoSEQ multiplex PCR, and TCRdb holds only the in-frame ones, with some missing. Of about 99,000 clones in the sample, roughly four fifths were seen once. This TCR derives from a man older than 75 with COVID-19, enrolled during active disease. Sequenced input: peripheral blood.

The CDR3 reads CASSRPEPGNTEAFF. Here the CDR3 DNA reads TGTGCCAGTAGTAGGCCAGAACCAGGGAACACTGAAGCTTTCTTT. The chain recombines TRBV19 with TRBJ1-1; D not resolved. V gave up 4 bases and J gave up 1 base, with 13 bases separating them. Germline V gene sequence: CDR1 LNHDA, CDR2 SQIVND (reference sequence). The CDR3 has 15 residues.